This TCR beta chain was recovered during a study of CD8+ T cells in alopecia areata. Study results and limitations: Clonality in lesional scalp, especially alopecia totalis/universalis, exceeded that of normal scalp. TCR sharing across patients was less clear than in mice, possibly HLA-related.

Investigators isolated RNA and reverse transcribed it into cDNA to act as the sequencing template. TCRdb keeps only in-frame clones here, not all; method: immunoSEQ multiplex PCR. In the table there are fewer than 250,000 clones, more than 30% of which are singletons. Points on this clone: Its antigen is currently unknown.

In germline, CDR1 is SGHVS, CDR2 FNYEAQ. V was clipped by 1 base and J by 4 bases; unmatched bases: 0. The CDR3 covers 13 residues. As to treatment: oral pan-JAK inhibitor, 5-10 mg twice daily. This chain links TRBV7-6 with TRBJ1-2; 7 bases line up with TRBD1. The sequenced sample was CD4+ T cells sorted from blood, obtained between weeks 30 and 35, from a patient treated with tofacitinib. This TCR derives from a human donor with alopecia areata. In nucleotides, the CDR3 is TGTGCCAGCAGCTTAGACAGGGGCTATGGCTACACCTTC. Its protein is CASSLDRGYGYTF.